Listed here are 5 T cell receptor beta chains from one sample, sequenced in a study of spatial heterogeneity in lung cancer. One entry per CDR3 protein, called by TCRdb with MiXCR from the 5' RACE reads. The table lists 82,000 or so distinct CDR3 sequences, around an eighth of them singletons. Noted time point: sample taken at primary tumor resection. Sequencing covered unsorted whole RNA taken from tumor, nontumor lung or frozen PBMC. The starting material was PBMCs, obtained at surgery. These receptors all stem from a male donor with early-stage non-small cell lung cancer.

In its sample, this clonotype was seen a few times. The chain links TRBV29-1 to TRBJ1-4; D uncertain. Germline lookup yields CDR1 SQVTM and CDR2 ANQGSEA. The length of the CDR3 is 14 residues. Trimming removed 4 bases at V and 2 bases at J, with 11 bases between. The CDR3 DNA is TGCAGCGTTGGTTCAGGCACGACTAATGAAAAACTGTTTTTT. This gives the protein CSVGSGTTNEKLFF.

The chain couples TRBV5-6 to TRBJ1-5; TRBD1 agrees at 8 bases. The CDR3 spans 16 residues. The trim removed 3 bases at V and 1 base at J, leaving 6 bases unmatched. CDR1 is SGHDT and CDR2 is YYEEEE in the germline V gene. The CDR3 nucleotides read TGTGCCAGCAGCTCAACAGGGGGAGGGAGCAATCAGCCCCAGCATTTT. Encoded protein: CASSSTGGGSNQPQHF.

About this clonotype itself: A much more abundant neighbour one base away suggests this may be a read error. This chain joins TRBV20-1 and TRBJ1-4, with 7 bases matching TRBD1. The CDR3 is 15 residues long. Looked up from germline, CDR1 is DFQATT and CDR2 is SNEGSKA (reference sequence). CDR3 protein: CSARDSSTTNGKLFF. The CDR3 region has the DNA TGCAGTGCGAGGGACAGCTCCACAACTAATGGAAAACTGTTTTTT.

In its sample, this clonotype was seen many times. The chain carries TRBV23-1 and TRBJ2-4; TRBD1 aligns across 7 bases. TRBV23-1 is an open reading frame whose function is uncertain. CDR3 length equals 17 residues. J lost 2 bases, V lost 4 bases, and 11 bases had no gene match. In DNA, the CDR3 is TGCGCCAGCAGTCTCTTCGCAGGGGGTCTATCCAAAAACATTCAGTACTTC. This translates into CASSLFAGGLSKNIQYF.

This clonotype came up many times. The chain couples TRBV3-1 to TRBJ1-5, with a weak D call TRBD1 (5 bases). The CDR3 sequence is 13 residues long. Looked up from germline, CDR1 is LGHDT and CDR2 is YNNKEL (reference sequence). Trimming shortened V by 4 bases and J by 5 bases, and 9 bases separated the two germline ends. CDR3 in amino acids: CASSRGIDQPQHF. The DNA of the CDR3 is TGTGCCAGCAGCCGGGGGATCGATCAGCCCCAGCATTTT.